The clone carrying this T cell receptor beta chain has only a few counts. The sample's time point: newly diagnosed GD, antithyroid drugs for less than 3 months. RNA isolated from PBMCs was used to make the TCR library. Graves' disease was diagnosed by American Thyroid Association guidelines. The sample is drawn from a study of regulatory T cells in long-lasting Graves disease. TCR beta libraries were built with iRepertoire HTBI primers and Arm-PCR of CDR3 regions. TCRdb passed the multiplex PCR reads through MiXCR, listing each CDR3 protein once. The repertoire holds some 490,000 distinct CDR3 sequences, with about 11% as singletons. V lost 4 bases and J lost 7; bases outside the gene matches: 11. The CDR3 runs to 16 residues. CDR1 is KGHDR and CDR2 is SFDVKD in the germline V gene. The same sample was also used in a study of T cells in Graves' hyperthyroidism and ophthalmopathy.

The source material was peripheral blood mononuclear cells (PBMCs), sampled at new diagnosis, from a patient treated with antithyroid drugs. The chain employs TRBV24-1 and TRBJ2-1, with 8 bases fitting TRBD2. The source is a woman younger than 45 with Graves disease. The CDR3 here is CATSEMTSEKRNEQFF. The CDR3 DNA is TGTGCCACCAGTGAAATGACTAGCGAGAAAAGGAATGAGCAGTTCTTC.